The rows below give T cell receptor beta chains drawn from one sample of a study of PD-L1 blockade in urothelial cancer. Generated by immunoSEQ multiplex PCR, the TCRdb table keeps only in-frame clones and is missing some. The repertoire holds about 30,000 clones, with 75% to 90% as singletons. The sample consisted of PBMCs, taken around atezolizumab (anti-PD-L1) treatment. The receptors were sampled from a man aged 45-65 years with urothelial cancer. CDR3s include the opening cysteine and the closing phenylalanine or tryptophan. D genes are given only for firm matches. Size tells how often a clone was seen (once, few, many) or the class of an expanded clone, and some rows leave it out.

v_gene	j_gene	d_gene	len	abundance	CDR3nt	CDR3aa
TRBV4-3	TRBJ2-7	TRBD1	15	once	TGCGCCAGCAGCCACGACAGGGTTTCATCCTACGAGCAGTACTTC	CASSHDRVSSYEQYF
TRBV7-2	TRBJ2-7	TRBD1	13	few	TGTGCCAGCAGCTTAGGGGACAGATACGAGCAGTACTTC	CASSLGDRYEQYF
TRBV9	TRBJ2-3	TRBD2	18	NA	TGTGCCAGCAGCGTCGATGGGGGGATAGCGGGAGTAAAAGATACGCAGTATTTT	CASSVDGGIAGVKDTQYF
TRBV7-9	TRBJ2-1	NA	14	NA	TGTGCCAGCAGCTTAGGGAGCTCCTACAATGAGCAGTTCTTC	CASSLGSSYNEQFF
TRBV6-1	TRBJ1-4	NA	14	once	TGTGCCAGCAGTGCCCGGATTCGGGATGAAAAACTGTTTTTT	CASSARIRDEKLFF
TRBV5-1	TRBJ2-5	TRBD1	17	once	TGCGCCAGCAGCTTGGGGGCCGGGACAGGGGTAGGAGAGACCCAGTACTTC	CASSLGAGTGVGETQYF
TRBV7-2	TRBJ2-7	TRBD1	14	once	TGTGCCAGCACAAAGACAGGGGGCATAAACGAGCAGTACTTC	CASTKTGGINEQYF
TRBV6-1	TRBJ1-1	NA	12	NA	TGTGCCAGCACCCCAAGGACAGTAGAAGCTTTCTTT	CASTPRTVEAFF
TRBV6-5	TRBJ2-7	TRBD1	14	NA	TGTGCCAGCAGTCTAATACAGGGGGCCTACGAGCAGTACTTC	CASSLIQGAYEQYF
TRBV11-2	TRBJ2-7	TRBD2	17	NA	TGTGCCAGCAGCTTAGCTTCGGGACTAGCGGGAATCGGCGAGCAGTACTTC	CASSLASGLAGIGEQYF
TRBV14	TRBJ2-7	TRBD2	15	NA	TGTGCCAGCAGCCAAGGACTAGCGGGAGTTACAGGGCAGTACTTC	CASSQGLAGVTGQYF
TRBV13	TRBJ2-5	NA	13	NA	TGTGCAGCCTCTGGAGGGGGCTCGGAGACCCAGTACTTC	CAASGGGSETQYF
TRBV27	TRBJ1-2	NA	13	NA	TGTGCCAGCAGTTTAGACAGGAACTATGGCTACACCTTC	CASSLDRNYGYTF
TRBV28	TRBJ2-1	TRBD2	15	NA	TGTGCCAGCACCTTGAGTAGCGGGAGCGTCAATGAGCAGTTCTTC	CASTLSSGSVNEQFF
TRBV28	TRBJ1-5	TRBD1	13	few	TGTGCCACGACAGGGAATAGCAATCAGCCCCAGCATTTT	CATTGNSNQPQHF
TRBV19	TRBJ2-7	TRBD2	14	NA	TGTGCCACCTCCACTAGCGGGGGTCCCTACGAGCAGTACTTC	CATSTSGGPYEQYF
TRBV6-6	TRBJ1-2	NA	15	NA	TGTGCCAGCAGTTATCGGGCAGGGCTTAACTATGGCTACACCTTC	CASSYRAGLNYGYTF
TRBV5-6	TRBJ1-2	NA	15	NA	TGTGCCAGCAGCTTGATTTCAGGGGTTGGCTATGGCTACACCTTC	CASSLISGVGYGYTF
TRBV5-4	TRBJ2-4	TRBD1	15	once	TGTGCCAGCAGCACCTTGACAGGGGGCGCCAACATTCAGTACTTC	CASSTLTGGANIQYF
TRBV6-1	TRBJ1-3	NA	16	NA	TGTGCCAGCAGTGAGTCGGGTCCATACTCTGGAAACACCATATATTTT	CASSESGPYSGNTIYF
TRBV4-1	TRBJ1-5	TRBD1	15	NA	TGCGCCAGCAGACACCGACAGGGTGGTAATCAGCCCCAGCATTTT	CASRHRQGGNQPQHF
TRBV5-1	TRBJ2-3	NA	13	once	TGCGCCAGCAGCTCGGGGGGCCCAGATACGCAGTATTTT	CASSSGGPDTQYF
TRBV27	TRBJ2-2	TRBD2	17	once	TGTGCCAGCAGTTTACCAGGGGGGGCTAGCGGGATCCGGGAGCTGTTTTTT	CASSLPGGASGIRELFF
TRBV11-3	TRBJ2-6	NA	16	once	TGTGCCAGCAGCACCCATCGACAAAGTCGGGCCAACGTCCTGACTTTC	CASSTHRQSRANVLTF
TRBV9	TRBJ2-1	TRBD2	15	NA	TGTGCCAGCAGCGCCAGCGGGGGGGCGTACAATGAGCAGTTCTTC	CASSASGGAYNEQFF
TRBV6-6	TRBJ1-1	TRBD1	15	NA	TGTGCCAGCACAGTGACAGGGCTATTCGACACTGAAGCTTTCTTT	CASTVTGLFDTEAFF
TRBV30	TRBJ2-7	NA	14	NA	TGTGCCTGGAGTGTACAGGGCCTTAGGGACGAGCAGTACTTC	CAWSVQGLRDEQYF
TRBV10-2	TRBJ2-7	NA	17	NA	TGCGCCAGCAGTGAGTCGATAAGGCAGGGCCTACGCGGAGAGCAGTACTTC	CASSESIRQGLRGEQYF
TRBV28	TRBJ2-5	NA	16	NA	TGTGCCAGCAGTTTACCCCTGGGAGTAAAACAAGAGACCCAGTACTTC	CASSLPLGVKQETQYF
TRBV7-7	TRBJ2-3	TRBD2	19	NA	TGTGCTAGCAGCTTAACTCCGGGACTAGCGGGGGGGCGGGCAGATACGCAGTATTTT	CASSLTPGLAGGRADTQYF
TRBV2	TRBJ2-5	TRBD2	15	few	TGTGCCACCAAACCCGGGACTAGTAAAGGGGAGACCCAGTACTTC	CATKPGTSKGETQYF
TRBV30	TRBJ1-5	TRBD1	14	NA	TGTGCCTGGAGTAAGGACAGGGGGCGCGGACCCCAGCATTTT	CAWSKDRGRGPQHF
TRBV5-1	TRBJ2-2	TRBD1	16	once	TGCGCCAGCAGCCTACCCGGGACAGGGTCCACCGGGGAGCTGTTTTTT	CASSLPGTGSTGELFF
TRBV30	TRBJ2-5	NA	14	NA	TGTGCCGGAACCACAGGGTTAGGGGGAGAGACCCAGTACTTC	CAGTTGLGGETQYF
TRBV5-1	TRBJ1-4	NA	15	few	TGCGCCAGCAGCCCACTGGACGGTGCCCTGGGGAGACTGTTTTTT	CASSPLDGALGRLFF
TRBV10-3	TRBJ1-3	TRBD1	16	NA	TGTGCCATCAGGGTCACGACAGGGGGCACTGGAAACACCATATATTTT	CAIRVTTGGTGNTIYF
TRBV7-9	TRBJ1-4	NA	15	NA	TGTGCCAGCAGCTTAGCGGAGCAGGGCTATGAAAAACTGTTTTTT	CASSLAEQGYEKLFF
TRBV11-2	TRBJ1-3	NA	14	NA	TGTGCCAGCAGCTTGAGGCAGTCTGGAAACACCATATATTTT	CASSLRQSGNTIYF
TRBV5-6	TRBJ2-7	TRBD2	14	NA	TGTGCCAGCAGTTCCACTAGCGGGGCAGACGAGCAGTACTTC	CASSSTSGADEQYF
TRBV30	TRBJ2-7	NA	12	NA	TGTGCCTGGAGGGCGGGTTCCTACGAGCAGTACTTC	CAWRAGSYEQYF
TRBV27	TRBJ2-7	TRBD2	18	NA	TGTGCCAGCAGTTTTCGATGGACTAGCGGGAGGGCCGGGTACGAGCAGTACTTC	CASSFRWTSGRAGYEQYF
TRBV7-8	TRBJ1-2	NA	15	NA	TGTGCCAGCAGCTTAGTCAGGGGAGAAAACTATGGCTACACCTTC	CASSLVRGENYGYTF
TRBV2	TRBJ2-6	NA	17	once	TGTGCCAGCAGTCCAACGCGGGACAGCTCTGGGGCCAACGTCCTGACTTTC	CASSPTRDSSGANVLTF
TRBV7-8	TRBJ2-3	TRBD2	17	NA	TGTGCCAGCAGCCTTGGGACTAGCGGGATAATCACAGATACGCAGTATTTT	CASSLGTSGIITDTQYF
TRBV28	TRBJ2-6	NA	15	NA	TGTGCCAGCAGTTTAAGGCGGATTGGGGCCAACGTCCTGACTTTC	CASSLRRIGANVLTF
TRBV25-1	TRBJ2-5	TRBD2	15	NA	TGTGCCAGCAGTGAGATTAGCGGGGTTTTAGAGACCCAGTACTTC	CASSEISGVLETQYF
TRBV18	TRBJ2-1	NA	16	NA	TGTGCCAGCTCACCACCGGGTCTGCACAGCGGCCAGGAGCAGTTCTTC	CASSPPGLHSGQEQFF